This T cell receptor (beta chain) was sequenced during a study of identical twins. This CDR3 contains 14 residues. V was trimmed by 6 bases and J by 3 bases, leaving 15 bases between them. The germline CDR1 and CDR2 sequences are MDHEN and SYDVKM. TCRdb reprocessed the 5' RACE reads with MiXCR, giving one entry per CDR3 protein. This table holds approximately 1.8 million distinct CDR3 sequences, less than 40% found once. What was sequenced was cord blood. The sequence derives from a newborn girl in good health. The chain joins TRBV28 to TRBJ2-7; a possible D gene is TRBD1 (5 bases). Here the CDR3 reads CASSRQSLIYEQYF. The CDR3 region has the DNA TGTGCCAGCAGCCGACAGAGCCTAATCTACGAGCAGTACTTC.